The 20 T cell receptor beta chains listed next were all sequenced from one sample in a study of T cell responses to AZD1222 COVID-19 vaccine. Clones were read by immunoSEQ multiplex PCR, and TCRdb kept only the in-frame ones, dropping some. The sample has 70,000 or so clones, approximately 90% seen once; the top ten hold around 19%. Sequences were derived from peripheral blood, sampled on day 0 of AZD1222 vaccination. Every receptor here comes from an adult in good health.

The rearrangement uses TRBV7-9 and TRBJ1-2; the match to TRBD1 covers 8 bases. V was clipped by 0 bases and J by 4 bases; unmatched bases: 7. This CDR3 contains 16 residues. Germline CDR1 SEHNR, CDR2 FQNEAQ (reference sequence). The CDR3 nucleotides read TGTGCCAGCAGCTTAGCTGGTCAGGGGGCAACCTATGGCTACACCTTC. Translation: CASSLAGQGATYGYTF. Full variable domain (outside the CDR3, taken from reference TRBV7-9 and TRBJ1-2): DTGVSQNPRHKITKRGQNVTFRCDPISEHNRLYWYRQTLGQGPEFLTYFQNEAQLEKSRLLSDRFSAERPKGSFSTLEIQRTEQGDSAMYLCASSLAGQGATYGYTFGSGTRLTVV.

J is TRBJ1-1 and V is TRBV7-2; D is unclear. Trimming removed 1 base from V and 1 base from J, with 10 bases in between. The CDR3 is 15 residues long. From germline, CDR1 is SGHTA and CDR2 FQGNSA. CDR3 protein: CASSLVLAANTEAFF. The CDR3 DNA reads TGTGCCAGCAGCTTAGTTTTGGCAGCGAACACTGAAGCTTTCTTT.

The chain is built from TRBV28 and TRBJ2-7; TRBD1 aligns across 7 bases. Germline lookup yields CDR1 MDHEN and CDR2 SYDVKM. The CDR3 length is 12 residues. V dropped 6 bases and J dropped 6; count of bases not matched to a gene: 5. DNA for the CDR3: TGTGCCAGCAGACAGGGGTTCGGCGAGCAGTACTTC. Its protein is CASRQGFGEQYF.

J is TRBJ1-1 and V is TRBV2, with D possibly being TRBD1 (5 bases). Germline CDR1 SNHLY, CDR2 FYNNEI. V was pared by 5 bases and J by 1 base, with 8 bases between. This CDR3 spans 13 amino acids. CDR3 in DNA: TGTGCCAGCAGTACCGACAGGAACACTGAAGCTTTCTTT. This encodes CASSTDRNTEAFF.

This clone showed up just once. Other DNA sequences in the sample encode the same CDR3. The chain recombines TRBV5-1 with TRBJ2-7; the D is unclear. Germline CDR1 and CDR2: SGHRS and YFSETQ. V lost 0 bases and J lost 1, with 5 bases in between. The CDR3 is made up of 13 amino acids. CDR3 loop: CASSLGRSYEQYF. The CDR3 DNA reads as TGCGCCAGCAGCTTGGGACGGTCCTACGAGCAGTACTTC.

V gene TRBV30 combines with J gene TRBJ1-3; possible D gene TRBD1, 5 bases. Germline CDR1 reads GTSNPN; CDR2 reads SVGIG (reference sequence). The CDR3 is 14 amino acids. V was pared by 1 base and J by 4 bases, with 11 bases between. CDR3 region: CAWSAGQTGNTIYF. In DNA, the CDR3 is TGTGCCTGGAGTGCAGGGCAGACCGGAAACACCATATATTTT.

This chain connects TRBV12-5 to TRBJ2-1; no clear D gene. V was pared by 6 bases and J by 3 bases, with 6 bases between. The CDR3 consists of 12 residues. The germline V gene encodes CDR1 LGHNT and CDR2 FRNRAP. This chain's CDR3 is CASGPDYNEQFF. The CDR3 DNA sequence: TGTGCTAGTGGCCCCGACTACAATGAGCAGTTCTTC.

The CDR3 reads CASTVTANTGELFF. In DNA, the CDR3 is TGTGCCAGCACAGTGACAGCGAACACCGGGGAGCTGTTTTTT. The chain uses TRBV6-5 and TRBJ2-2, with D perhaps matching TRBD1 (5 bases). The CDR3 loop spans 14 amino acids. The germline CDR1 and CDR2 sequences are MNHEY and SVGAGI. Deletions cut 7 bases from V and 0 bases from J, with 9 bases between.

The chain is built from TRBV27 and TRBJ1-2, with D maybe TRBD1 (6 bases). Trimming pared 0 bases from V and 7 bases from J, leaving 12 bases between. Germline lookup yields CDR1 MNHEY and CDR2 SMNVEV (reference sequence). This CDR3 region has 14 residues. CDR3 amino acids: CASSLSWGAGGYTF. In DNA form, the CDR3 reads TGTGCCAGCAGTTTATCTTGGGGGGCCGGTGGCTACACCTTC.

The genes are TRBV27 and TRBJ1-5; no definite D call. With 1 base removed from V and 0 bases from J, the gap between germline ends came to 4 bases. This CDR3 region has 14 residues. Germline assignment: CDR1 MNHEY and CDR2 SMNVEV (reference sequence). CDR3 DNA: TGTGCCAGCAGTTTATACAGTAGCAATCAGCCCCAGCATTTT. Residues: CASSLYSSNQPQHF.

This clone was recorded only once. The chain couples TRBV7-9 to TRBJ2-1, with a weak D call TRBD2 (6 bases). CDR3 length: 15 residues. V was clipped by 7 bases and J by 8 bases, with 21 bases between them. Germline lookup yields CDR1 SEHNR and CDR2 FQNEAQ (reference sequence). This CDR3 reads CASIRRGGPVDEQFF. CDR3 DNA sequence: TGTGCCAGCATCCGACGAGGAGGGCCGGTCGATGAGCAGTTCTTC.

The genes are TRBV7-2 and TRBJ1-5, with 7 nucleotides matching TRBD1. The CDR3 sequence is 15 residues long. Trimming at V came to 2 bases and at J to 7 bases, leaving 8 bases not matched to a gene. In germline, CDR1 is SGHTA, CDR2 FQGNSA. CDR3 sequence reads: CASSLMGTARQPQHF. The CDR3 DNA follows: TGTGCCAGCAGCTTAATGGGGACAGCCAGACAGCCCCAGCATTTT.

DNA for the CDR3: TGTGCCAGCAGCTTAGGGAACACCGGGGAGCTGTTTTTT. The encoded protein is CASSLGNTGELFF. This rearrangement joins TRBV7-9 to TRBJ2-2; D is unclear. Germline loops: CDR1 SEHNR, CDR2 FQNEAQ (reference sequence). This CDR3 spans 13 amino acids. V was clipped by 1 base and J by 1 base, with 1 base between them.

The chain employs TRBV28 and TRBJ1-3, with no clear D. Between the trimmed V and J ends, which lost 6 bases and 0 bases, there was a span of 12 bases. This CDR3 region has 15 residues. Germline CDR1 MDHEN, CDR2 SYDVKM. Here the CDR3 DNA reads TGTGCCAGCAGCTTCCTCTTCCGCTCTGGAAACACCATATATTTT. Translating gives CASSFLFRSGNTIYF.

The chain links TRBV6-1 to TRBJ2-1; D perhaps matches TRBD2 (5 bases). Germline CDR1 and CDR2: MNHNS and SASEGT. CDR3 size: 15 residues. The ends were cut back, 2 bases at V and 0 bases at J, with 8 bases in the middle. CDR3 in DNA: TGTGCCAGCAGTGAAATCGCGGGCTCCTACAATGAGCAGTTCTTC. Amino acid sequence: CASSEIAGSYNEQFF.

CDR3 nucleotides: TGTGCCAGCAGTTTAGACTACCGGAGAACCGGGGAGCTGTTTTTT. Translation: CASSLDYRRTGELFF. This rearrangement joins TRBV28 to TRBJ2-2; D possibly corresponds to TRBD2 (5 bases). The CDR3 totals 15 residues. V gave up 2 bases and J gave up 5 bases, with 12 bases separating them. The V gene's germline CDR1 is MDHEN and CDR2 SYDVKM.

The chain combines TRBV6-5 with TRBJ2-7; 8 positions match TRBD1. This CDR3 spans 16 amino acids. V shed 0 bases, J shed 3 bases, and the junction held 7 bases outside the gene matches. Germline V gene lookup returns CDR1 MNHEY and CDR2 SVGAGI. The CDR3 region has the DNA TGTGCCAGCAGTTACTCCGGGGCAGGGGGCGGCTACGAGCAGTACTTC. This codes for CASSYSGAGGGYEQYF.

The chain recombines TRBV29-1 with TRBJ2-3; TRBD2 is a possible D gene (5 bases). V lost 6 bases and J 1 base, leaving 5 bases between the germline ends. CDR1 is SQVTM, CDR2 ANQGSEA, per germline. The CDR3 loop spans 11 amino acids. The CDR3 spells CSVRGTDTQYF. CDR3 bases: TGCAGCGTGAGGGGCACAGATACGCAGTATTTT.

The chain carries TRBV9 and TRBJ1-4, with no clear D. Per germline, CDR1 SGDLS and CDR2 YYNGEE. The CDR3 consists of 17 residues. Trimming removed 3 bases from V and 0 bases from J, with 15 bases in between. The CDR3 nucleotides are TGTGCCAGCAGCGCCACCCTGAGACGGTCAACTAATGAAAAACTGTTTTTT. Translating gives CASSATLRRSTNEKLFF.

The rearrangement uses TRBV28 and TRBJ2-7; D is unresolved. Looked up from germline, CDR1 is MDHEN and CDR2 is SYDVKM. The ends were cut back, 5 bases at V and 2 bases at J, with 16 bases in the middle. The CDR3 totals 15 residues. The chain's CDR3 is CASSNWPRTTYEQYF. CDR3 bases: TGTGCCAGCAGTAATTGGCCTAGGACCACCTACGAGCAGTACTTC.